The rows below give T cell receptor beta chains drawn from one sample of a study of T-cell reconstitution after alpha-beta-depleted transplantation in children. One entry per CDR3 protein results from TCRdb running MiXCR on the PCR reads. Of about 610,000 distinct CDR3 sequences listed, 8% to 11% are singletons. This sample comprised PBMCs from the stem cell graft donor, obtained from the stem cell graft. These receptor sequences come from a human donor who donated a stem cell graft to a child with acute myeloid leukemia. CDR3s include the opening cysteine and the closing phenylalanine or tryptophan. A D gene is named only where the DNA matches it firmly. Clone size is not always given. Where it is, it says once, few, many or a class for expanded clones.

V gene: TRBV29-1; clone size: few; D gene: TRBD2; J gene: TRBJ2-7; CDR3 DNA: TGCAGCGCCCAACGGGGGGGAAGCTCCTACGAGCAGTACTTC; CDR3 protein: CSAQRGGSSYEQYF
V gene: TRBV6-2/TRBV6-3; clone size: many; D gene: NA; J gene: TRBJ2-1; CDR3 DNA: TGTGCCAGCAGTTACTCGTACCCACTAGGAGGTGAGCAGTTCTTC; CDR3 protein: CASSYSYPLGGEQFF
V gene: TRBV7-2; clone size: NA; D gene: NA; J gene: TRBJ1-1; CDR3 DNA: TGTGCCAGCAGCACTGCTCGAAACACTGAAGCTTTCTTT; CDR3 protein: CASSTARNTEAFF
V gene: TRBV20-1; clone size: NA; D gene: NA; J gene: TRBJ2-3; CDR3 DNA: TGCAGTGCTAGTCCCCGCGGTAGCAGGGGAAGCACAGATACGCAGTATTTT; CDR3 protein: CSASPRGSRGSTDTQYF
V gene: TRBV4-3; clone size: many; D gene: NA; J gene: TRBJ1-1; CDR3 DNA: TGCGCCAGCAGTCCCATGTCCGGAGGGAACACTGAAGCTTTCTTT; CDR3 protein: CASSPMSGGNTEAFF
V gene: TRBV7-9; clone size: NA; D gene: TRBD1; J gene: TRBJ1-2; CDR3 DNA: TGTGCCAGCAGCGGAAGGGACAGAGTTTACTATGGCTACACCTTC; CDR3 protein: CASSGRDRVYYGYTF
V gene: TRBV6-2/TRBV6-3; clone size: few; D gene: TRBD2; J gene: TRBJ2-1; CDR3 DNA: TGTGCCAGCAGTTACCGGCGGACTAGCGGGAGAACCTACAATGAGCAGTTCTTC; CDR3 protein: CASSYRRTSGRTYNEQFF
V gene: TRBV9; clone size: many; D gene: TRBD2; J gene: TRBJ2-2; CDR3 DNA: TGTGCCAGCAGCGTCGGACTAGCGGGGGAGACCGGGGAGCTGTTTTTT; CDR3 protein: CASSVGLAGETGELFF
V gene: TRBV7-3; clone size: few; D gene: TRBD1; J gene: TRBJ1-2; CDR3 DNA: TGTGCCAGCAGCTTCAGGGGGCTGGATGGCTACACCTTC; CDR3 protein: CASSFRGLDGYTF
V gene: TRBV20-1; clone size: NA; D gene: NA; J gene: TRBJ1-2; CDR3 DNA: TGCAGTGCTATACCGGCCGACTATGGCTACACCTTC; CDR3 protein: CSAIPADYGYTF
V gene: TRBV29-1; clone size: NA; D gene: NA; J gene: TRBJ2-5; CDR3 DNA: TGCAGCGTTGGAGCACTTTACTCGGAGACCCAGTACTTC; CDR3 protein: CSVGALYSETQYF
V gene: TRBV5-1; clone size: many; D gene: NA; J gene: TRBJ2-3; CDR3 DNA: TGCGCCAGCAGCGTCAGGGGAGAAAGCACAGATACGCAGTATTTT; CDR3 protein: CASSVRGESTDTQYF
V gene: TRBV10-3; clone size: NA; D gene: TRBD2; J gene: TRBJ2-3; CDR3 DNA: TGTGCCATCAGTATGACTAGCGGAAGCACAGATACGCAGTATTTT; CDR3 protein: CAISMTSGSTDTQYF
V gene: TRBV7-8; clone size: NA; D gene: TRBD1; J gene: TRBJ1-4; CDR3 DNA: TGTGCCAGCAGCTTAGCCGGGACAGTTAATGAAAAACTGTTTTTT; CDR3 protein: CASSLAGTVNEKLFF
V gene: TRBV2; clone size: NA; D gene: TRBD2; J gene: TRBJ2-7; CDR3 DNA: TGTGCCAGCAGTGAAGGGACTAGTCCCTACGAGCAGTACTTC; CDR3 protein: CASSEGTSPYEQYF
V gene: TRBV9; clone size: many; D gene: TRBD1; J gene: TRBJ2-7; CDR3 DNA: TGTGCCAGCAGCGTAGCGACAGGGAGTGCGTACGAGCAGTACTTC; CDR3 protein: CASSVATGSAYEQYF
V gene: TRBV20-1; clone size: many; D gene: TRBD1; J gene: TRBJ2-3; CDR3 DNA: TGCAGTGCTAGGGGACAGGGGGCGCCCACAGATACGCAGTATTTT; CDR3 protein: CSARGQGAPTDTQYF